This TCR beta chain was observed in a study of Graves' ophthalmopathy and Graves' hyperthyroidism. Beta-chain TCR CDR3 regions were amplified from RNA transcripts. Second-round multiplex PCR followed a first-round RT-PCR using HTBI primers. TCRdb independently ran MiXCR on the multiplex PCR reads; one entry per CDR3 protein. The sample lists about 740,000 distinct CDR3 sequences; around 40% were seen once. Trimming removed 8 bases at V and 7 bases at J, with 20 bases between. Germline V gene data show CDR1 as SNHLY and CDR2 as FYNNEI. The CDR3 has 15 residues. The receptor's source is an adult man with Graves' ophthalmopathy. Sequenced sample: peripheral blood. The V gene is TRBV2, the J gene TRBJ2-2; tentative D call: TRBD2 (6 bases). This CDR3 is CASSSEGGYGGELFF. The CDR3 DNA sequence: TGTGCCAGCTCCTCGGAGGGTGGATATGGCGGGGAGCTGTTTTTT.